These T cell receptor beta chains were read from a single sample in a study of regulatory T cells in long-lasting Graves disease. TCRdb re-called the multiplex PCR reads with MiXCR, one entry per CDR3 protein. The sample consists of under 500,000 distinct CDR3 sequences, under 25% of them appearing once. Sample: peripheral blood mononuclear cells (PBMCs), taken when the disease was refractory, from a patient treated with antithyroid drugs. These receptor sequences come from a female donor with Graves disease. Both conserved end residues are part of each CDR3. A D gene is named only where the DNA matches it firmly. Clone size is shown for a subset of rows, as once, few, many or a class of expanded clone.

>few|TRBJ1-3|17|TRBD1|TRBV4-3
CASSQGETGNPINTIYF
TGCGCCAGCAGCCAAGGGGAGACAGGGAATCCGATCAACACCATATATTTT
>few|TRBJ1-1|16|-|TRBV6-2/TRBV6-3
CASTPATGGGRTEAFF
TGTGCCAGCACTCCGGCCACGGGGGGGGGGAGGACTGAAGCTTTCTTT
>many|TRBJ2-7|14|TRBD1|TRBV10-1
CASSGGTAVYEQYF
TGCGCCAGCAGTGGAGGGACAGCTGTCTACGAGCAGTACTTC
>-|TRBJ2-3|16|-|TRBV7-2
CASSFTGSGRTDTQYF
TGTGCCAGCAGTTTTACAGGGTCGGGGCGCACAGATACGCAGTATTTT
>few|TRBJ2-5|16|-|TRBV27
CASSSIHQQGPETQYF
TGTGCCAGCAGTTCTATCCACCAACAGGGTCCAGAGACCCAGTACTTC
>many|TRBJ2-5|14|-|TRBV12-3/TRBV12-4
CASSPSDGPETQYF
TGTGCCAGCAGTCCCTCAGACGGGCCGGAGACCCAGTACTTC
>-|TRBJ2-7|13|-|TRBV29-1
CSVVDGLTYEQYF
TGCAGCGTTGTGGACGGGCTGACCTACGAGCAGTACTTC
>few|TRBJ2-2|16|TRBD1|TRBV24-1
CATSDSRDRNTGELFF
TGTGCCACCAGTGATTCCCGGGACAGGAACACCGGGGAGCTGTTTTTT
>few|TRBJ1-1|14|-|TRBV30
CAWRADRGKTEAFF
TGTGCCTGGAGGGCAGACCGAGGAAAGACTGAAGCTTTCTTT
>few|TRBJ2-1|16|-|TRBV11-1
CASSLAPGSSYNEQFF
TGTGCCAGCAGCTTAGCGCCGGGGAGCTCCTACAATGAGCAGTTCTTC
>few|TRBJ2-2|16|TRBD1|TRBV7-2
CASSFLPGGGTGELFF
TGTGCCAGCAGCTTCCTCCCAGGGGGCGGCACCGGGGAGCTGTTTTTT
>-|TRBJ2-7|15|-|TRBV5-5
CASGSETTPYYEQYF
TGTGCCAGCGGATCGGAGACTACTCCCTACTACGAGCAGTACTTC
>-|TRBJ1-1|15|TRBD1|TRBV28
CASSSTGGWDTEAFF
TGTGCCAGCAGTTCTACAGGGGGCTGGGACACTGAAGCTTTCTTT
>many|TRBJ2-7|14|TRBD2|TRBV12-3/TRBV12-4
CASSRGTSRYEQYF
TGTGCCAGCAGTCGGGGGACTAGTAGGTACGAGCAGTACTTC
>-|TRBJ1-1|11|-|TRBV25-1
CASSPGAEAFF
TGTGCCAGCAGCCCAGGGGCTGAAGCTTTCTTT
>many|TRBJ1-2|13|TRBD1|TRBV28
CASSPGGGYGYTF
TGTGCCAGCAGCCCAGGGGGCGGCTATGGCTACACCTTC
>few|TRBJ1-4|14|-|TRBV7-9
CASSLYGPNEKLFF
TGTGCCAGCAGCTTATACGGGCCAAATGAAAAACTGTTTTTT
>-|TRBJ1-5|20|TRBD1|TRBV19
CASSQLYRDRGLVGNQPQHF
TGTGCCAGTAGCCAACTCTACCGGGACAGGGGGCTCGTTGGCAATCAGCCCCAGCATTTT
>-|TRBJ2-7|15|TRBD1|TRBV6-1
CASRGTGTDLYEQYF
TGTGCCAGCAGGGGAACCGGGACAGACCTCTACGAGCAGTACTTC
>-|TRBJ2-7|14|TRBD1|TRBV19
CASSFGQAPYEQYF
TGTGCCAGTAGTTTTGGACAGGCCCCCTACGAGCAGTACTTC
>-|TRBJ2-1|14|-|TRBV28
CASSLERIYNEQFF
TGTGCCAGCAGTTTAGAACGGATCTACAATGAGCAGTTCTTC
>few|TRBJ2-7|16|TRBD2|TRBV5-1
CASSLYPAGDVDEQYF
TGCGCCAGCAGCTTGTATCCAGCGGGAGATGTTGACGAGCAGTACTTC
>many|TRBJ2-7|14|-|TRBV27
CASSLSGPTYEQYF
TGTGCCAGCAGTTTATCGGGCCCAACCTACGAGCAGTACTTC
>once|TRBJ1-1|12|TRBD1|TRBV10-1
CAGGQGGGEAFF
TGCGCCGGGGGACAGGGGGGGGGAGAAGCTTTCTTT
>few|TRBJ2-2|14|-|TRBV7-2
CASSVPRVSGELFF
TGTGCCAGCAGCGTGCCGCGGGTGTCCGGGGAGCTGTTTTTT
>few|TRBJ2-7|15|TRBD1|TRBV10-3
CAISLGQGSSYEQYF
TGTGCCATCAGCCTGGGACAGGGGAGCTCCTACGAGCAGTACTTC
>few|TRBJ1-2|14|-|TRBV13
CASSPWDTSYGYTF
TGTGCCAGCAGCCCTTGGGACACCTCATATGGCTACACCTTC
>-|TRBJ1-1|14|-|TRBV6-1
CASSRFRSNTEAFF
TGTGCCAGCAGTCGTTTTCGCTCGAACACTGAAGCTTTCTTT
>-|TRBJ2-5|16|TRBD2|TRBV7-9
CASSQLSGSSQETQYF
TGTGCCAGCAGCCAACTTAGCGGGAGTTCCCAAGAGACCCAGTACTTC
>many|TRBJ2-7|13|-|TRBV12-3/TRBV12-4
CASRRTASYEQYF
TGTGCCAGCAGGCGGACAGCCTCCTACGAGCAGTACTTC
>-|TRBJ1-6|14|-|TRBV20-1
CSAPGQSYNSPLHF
TGCAGTGCTCCCGGACAGTCCTATAATTCACCCCTCCACTTT
>-|TRBJ2-1|15|-|TRBV7-2
CASSFGSRINNEQFF
TGTGCCAGCAGCTTCGGGAGCCGAATAAACAATGAGCAGTTCTTC
>-|TRBJ2-3|13|-|TRBV7-3
CASSLSYTDTQYF
TGTGCCAGCAGCCTTTCCTACACAGATACGCAGTATTTT
>many|TRBJ1-2|13|-|TRBV7-2
CASSHRQNYGYTF
TGTGCCAGCAGCCACAGACAGAACTATGGCTACACCTTC
>many|TRBJ1-4|14|TRBD1|TRBV6-1
CASSPGTVKEKLFF
TGTGCCAGCAGTCCAGGGACAGTAAAGGAAAAACTGTTTTTT
>many|TRBJ1-1|14|-|TRBV6-2/TRBV6-3
CASSYPNMNTEAFF
TGTGCCAGCAGTTACCCAAACATGAACACTGAAGCTTTCTTT